The clone carrying this TCR beta chain was found a few times. Its cognate antigen is unknown. Produced via immunoSEQ multiplex PCR; TCRdb's table is partial and in-frame only. The sample yields about 14,000 clones, roughly 74% seen once. The data stem from a study of chemoradiotherapy in HPV16-positive cancers. Trimming took off 6 bases at V and 1 base at J, with 15 bases between the two ends. Germline CDR1 MNHEY, CDR2 SMNVEV (reference sequence). The CDR3 runs 15 residues. Repertoires were sampled repeatedly during chemoradiotherapy. Study conclusions and caveats: The functional HPV-specific definition rests on just a couple of HPV16-positive patients. Candidate HPV-specific clones and E7-related TCR motifs grew in tumor during treatment. HPV-responsive T-cell expansion during chemoradiotherapy was linked to improved recurrence-free survival in HPV16-positive patients.

This TCR derives from a human donor with HPV-associated anogenital cancer. The specimen was taken from a patient who underwent chemoradiotherapy. The gene calls are TRBV27 and TRBJ1-1; a weak D match, TRBD1 (5 bases). CDR3 DNA sequence: TGTGCCAGCAGCAGGGTCTGGGGCTCGAACACTGAAGCTTTCTTT. This codes for CASSRVWGSNTEAFF.